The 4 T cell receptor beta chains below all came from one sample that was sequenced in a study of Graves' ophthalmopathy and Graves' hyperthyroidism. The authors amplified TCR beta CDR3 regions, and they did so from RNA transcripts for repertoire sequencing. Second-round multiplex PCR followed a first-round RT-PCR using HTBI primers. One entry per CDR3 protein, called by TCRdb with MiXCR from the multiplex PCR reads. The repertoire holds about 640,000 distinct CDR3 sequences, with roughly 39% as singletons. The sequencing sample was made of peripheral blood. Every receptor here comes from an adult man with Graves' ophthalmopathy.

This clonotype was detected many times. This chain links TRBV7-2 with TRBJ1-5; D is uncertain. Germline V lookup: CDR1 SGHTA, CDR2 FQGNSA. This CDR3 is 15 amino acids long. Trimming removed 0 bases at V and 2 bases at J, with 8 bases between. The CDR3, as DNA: TGTGCCAGCAGCTTAGCCCCGCTAGGCAATCAGCCCCAGCATTTT. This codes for CASSLAPLGNQPQHF.

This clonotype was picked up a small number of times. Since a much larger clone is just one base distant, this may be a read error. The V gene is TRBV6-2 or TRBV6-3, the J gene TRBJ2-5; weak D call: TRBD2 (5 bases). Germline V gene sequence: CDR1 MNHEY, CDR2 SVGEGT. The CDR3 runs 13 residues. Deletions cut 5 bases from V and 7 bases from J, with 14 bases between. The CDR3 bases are TGTGCCAGCAGTACGGCTAGCAGGACGACCCAGTACTTC. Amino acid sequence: CASSTASRTTQYF.

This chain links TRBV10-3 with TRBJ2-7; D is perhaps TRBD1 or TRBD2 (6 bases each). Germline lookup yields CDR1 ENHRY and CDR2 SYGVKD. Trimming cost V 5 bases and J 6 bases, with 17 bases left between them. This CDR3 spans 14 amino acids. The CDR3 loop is CAISYSTGASEQYF. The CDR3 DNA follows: TGTGCCATCAGTTACTCGACGGGGGCAAGCGAGCAGTACTTC.

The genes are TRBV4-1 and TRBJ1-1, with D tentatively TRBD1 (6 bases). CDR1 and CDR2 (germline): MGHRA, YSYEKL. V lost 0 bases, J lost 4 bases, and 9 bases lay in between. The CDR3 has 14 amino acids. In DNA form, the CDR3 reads TGCGCCAGCAGCCAAGATCAAGGGGGCACTGAAGCTTTCTTT. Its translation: CASSQDQGGTEAFF.